Below, 29 T cell receptor beta chains from the same sample are listed, as sequenced in a study of shared clonotypes between healthy human individuals. Using immunoSEQ multiplex PCR, the repertoire was profiled, and TCRdb retains in-frame clones only, with some absent. Counted here are fewer than 2.5 million clones, approximately 93% occurring once; the ten biggest clones make up 0.36%. The sequencing input was naive CD4+ T cells from PBMCs. Subset defined: CD45RA+ positively selected. The origin of the receptors is a man younger than 35 in good health. Some clones in this sample may be carry-over from other donors' samples.

J is TRBJ1-4 and V is TRBV19, with unresolved D. The germline V gene has CDR1 LNHDA and CDR2 SQIVND (reference sequence). V was cut by 6 bases and J by 1 base, with 18 bases left in between. The CDR3 consists of 17 residues. The CDR3: CASRALGTLGTNEKLFF. In DNA, the CDR3 is TGTGCCAGTAGGGCCCTGGGTACTCTCGGAACTAATGAAAAACTGTTTTTT.

As regards this clone: Other nucleotide sequences in the sample specify the same CDR3. The V and J genes are TRBV28 and TRBJ1-4; D is uncertain. CDR1 and CDR2 (germline): MDHEN, SYDVKM. Trimming cost V 3 bases and J 8 bases, with 13 bases left between them. This CDR3 has 14 amino acids. This CDR3 reads CASSLDRGREKLFF. The CDR3 nucleotides are TGTGCCAGCAGTTTGGACCGTGGGCGGGAAAAACTGTTTTTT.

The chain combines TRBV7-9 with TRBJ2-7, with TRBD2 matching 12 bases. Germline trimming cut 5 bases from V and 2 bases from J; bases unmatched to any gene: 4. Germline assignment: CDR1 SEHNR and CDR2 FQNEAQ (reference sequence). The length of the CDR3 is 15 residues. This CDR3 is CASSILAGGPYEQYF. For the CDR3, the DNA is TGTGCCAGCAGCATCCTAGCGGGAGGGCCCTACGAGCAGTACTTC.

This clone was seen only a few times. Other DNA variants within this sample encode the same CDR3. The genes are TRBV5-1 and TRBJ1-1; no firm D call. Germline V gene sequence: CDR1 SGHRS, CDR2 YFSETQ. The CDR3 runs 14 residues. The V and J ends lost 3 bases and 1 base respectively, with 10 bases between them. CDR3 sequence reads: CASSSPDRNTEAFF. CDR3 nucleotide sequence: TGCGCCAGCAGCTCCCCCGATAGGAACACTGAAGCTTTCTTT.

This rearrangement joins TRBV5-1 to TRBJ2-1, with 9 bases that match TRBD2. This CDR3 comprises 15 residues. V was clipped by 0 bases and J by 8 bases; unmatched bases: 6. From germline, CDR1 is SGHRS and CDR2 YFSETQ. In DNA, the CDR3 is TGCGCCAGCAGCTTGGTAGCGGGAGATAGTGATGAGCAGTTCTTC. Its protein product is CASSLVAGDSDEQFF.

The V and J genes are TRBV7-2 and TRBJ2-1; 8 bases fit TRBD1. Germline lookup yields CDR1 SGHTA and CDR2 FQGNSA. Germline trimming cut 5 bases from V and 1 base from J; bases unmatched to any gene: 4. This CDR3 has 15 residues. The CDR3 region is CASSHDRGSYNEQFF. The CDR3 nucleotides are TGTGCCAGCAGCCACGACAGGGGTTCCTACAATGAGCAGTTCTTC.

The V and J genes are TRBV6-6 and TRBJ1-2, with D possibly being TRBD1 (5 bases). This CDR3 has 14 amino acids. The germline V gene has CDR1 MNHNY and CDR2 SVGAGI (reference sequence). V dropped 2 bases and J dropped 7 bases, with 14 bases sitting between them. CDR3 DNA sequence: TGTGCCAGCAGTTACGGGGGAAGCGGGTTTGGCTACACCTTC. Its protein product is CASSYGGSGFGYTF.

Concerning this clone itself: The identical CDR3 is also encoded by other nucleotide sequences in the sample. The chain employs TRBV9 and TRBJ2-2; 8 bases are a match to TRBD1. V lost 0 bases, J lost 6 bases, and 1 base stayed unmatched. Germline V gives CDR1 SGDLS, CDR2 YYNGEE. The CDR3 consists of 14 residues. CDR3 amino acids: CASSVGTGPGELFF. In nucleotides, the CDR3 is TGTGCCAGCAGCGTAGGGACAGGGCCCGGGGAGCTGTTTTTT.

This sequence joins TRBV10-1 and TRBJ2-3; 10 bases fit TRBD2. With V trimmed by 2 bases and J by 5 bases, 7 bases remained unmatched. There are 16 residues in the CDR3. The germline V gene encodes CDR1 WNHNN and CDR2 SYGVQD (reference sequence). This CDR3 reads CASSETLAGGKDTQYF. CDR3 nucleotides: TGCGCCAGCAGTGAGACTTTAGCGGGAGGTAAAGATACGCAGTATTTT.

This clone has just one count. V usage is TRBV5-1 and J usage is TRBJ1-4; 10 bases align to TRBD1. The CDR3 is 15 amino acids. The V gene's germline CDR1 is SGHRS and CDR2 YFSETQ. J gave up 9 bases and V 0 bases, and 5 bases lay outside the gene matches. The CDR3 nucleotides read TGCGCCAGCAGCTTGGACGGGACAGGGGAACAAAAACTGTTTTTT. The encoded protein is CASSLDGTGEQKLFF.

The rearrangement uses TRBV28 and TRBJ2-7, with 14 bases matching TRBD2. CDR1 is MDHEN and CDR2 is SYDVKM in the germline V gene. Trimming took 2 bases from V and 5 from J; bases not matched to a gene: 5. The CDR3 runs 16 residues. The CDR3 coding sequence is TGTGCCAGCAGTTTACCGGGACTAGCGGGAGACAACGAGCAGTACTTC. Translating gives CASSLPGLAGDNEQYF.

The chain uses TRBV7-2 and TRBJ2-7; no firm D call. The CDR3 runs 16 residues. CDR1 is SGHTA, CDR2 FQGNSA, per germline. Trimming stripped 4 bases from V and 0 bases from J, with 16 bases between. The CDR3 reads CASSSRPGSSSYEQYF. CDR3 sequence (DNA): TGTGCCAGCAGCTCCCGGCCGGGCAGCAGCTCCTACGAGCAGTACTTC.

This chain's CDR3 is CASSTGLQPQHF. The CDR3 coding sequence is TGTGCCAGCAGCACAGGACTTCAGCCCCAGCATTTT. The chain is built from TRBV27 and TRBJ1-5, with D possibly TRBD1 on 5 matching bases. This CDR3 is built from 12 residues. Germline V gene data show CDR1 as MNHEY and CDR2 as SMNVEV (reference sequence). V was clipped by 6 bases and J by 6 bases, with 9 bases between them.

This chain uses TRBV4-1 with TRBJ2-1; D tentatively fits TRBD1 or TRBD2 (5 bases each). The germline V gene encodes CDR1 MGHRA and CDR2 YSYEKL. V shed 1 base and J shed 6 bases, with 13 bases lying between them. The CDR3 covers 15 residues. The CDR3 nucleotides are TGCGCCAGCAGCCAAGTCGTCAGGGCGGGCAATGAGCAGTTCTTC. Its protein product is CASSQVVRAGNEQFF.

The V call is TRBV10-1, the J call TRBJ1-2; D possibly corresponds to TRBD1 (5 bases). Germline loops: CDR1 WNHNN, CDR2 SYGVQD (reference sequence). CDR3 length equals 17 residues. V lost 4 bases and J 5 bases, leaving 23 bases between the germline ends. The CDR3 loop reads CASSGVLRGPLRYGYTF. CDR3 DNA sequence: TGCGCCAGCAGTGGGGTACTAAGGGGTCCTTTAAGGTATGGCTACACCTTC.

This clone was counted a single time. The DNA of the CDR3 is TGCGCCAGCAGCTACCAAGCGGGAGCACGCAATGAGCAGTTCTTC. This translates into CASSYQAGARNEQFF. This chain uses TRBV5-1 with TRBJ2-1; 8 positions match TRBD2. Per germline, CDR1 SGHRS and CDR2 YFSETQ. With 3 bases clipped from V and 6 bases from J, the junction kept 8 bases outside the gene matches. This CDR3 has 15 residues.

This clone was picked up one time. Additional DNA sequences in this sample encode the identical CDR3. The chain uses TRBV5-1 and TRBJ1-4, with TRBD1 identical over 7 bases. The CDR3 has 14 residues. The junction had 5 bases not matched to a gene; V was cut back by 1 base and J by 8 bases. Germline CDR1 and CDR2: SGHRS and YFSETQ. This CDR3 reads CASSLTGVGEKLFF. The CDR3 coding sequence is TGCGCCAGCAGCTTGACAGGGGTAGGAGAAAAACTGTTTTTT.

The gene calls are TRBV2 and TRBJ2-7; TRBD1 or TRBD2 may be the D gene (6 bases each). The germline gives CDR1 SNHLY, CDR2 FYNNEI. CDR3 size: 14 residues. V lost 6 bases and J lost 4, with 16 bases in between. DNA for the CDR3: TGTGCCAGCAGCGACCCGGGGGCGGGGTACGAGCAGTACTTC. Translated: CASSDPGAGYEQYF.

The chain employs TRBV10-3 and TRBJ2-7; 8 bases fit TRBD2. Germline V gives CDR1 ENHRY, CDR2 SYGVKD. V trimming: 0 bases; J trimming: 9 bases; junction bases outside the gene matches: 10. The CDR3 is 15 amino acids. The CDR3 sequence: CAISESNSGAPGQYF. The CDR3 nucleotides read TGTGCCATCAGTGAGTCTAATAGCGGGGCTCCCGGGCAGTACTTC.

Of note for this clone: This same CDR3 is encoded by further DNA sequences in the sample. V is TRBV11-2 and J is TRBJ2-7, with 11 bases lining up with TRBD2. Losses at the gene ends were 5 bases for V and 6 bases for J; bases not matched to a gene: 6. From germline, CDR1 is SGHAT and CDR2 FQNNGV. The length of the CDR3 is 14 residues. In DNA, the CDR3 is TGTGCCAGCAGCGCAACTAGCGGGAGATTCGAGCAGTACTTC. Protein product: CASSATSGRFEQYF.

A remark on this clone: This CDR3 is also generated by other DNA sequences in the sample. This chain uses TRBV19 with TRBJ1-2, with D perhaps TRBD1 (6 bases). The germline V gene has CDR1 LNHDA and CDR2 SQIVND (reference sequence). Trimming left V 1 base short and J 4 bases short, with 10 bases between. The length of the CDR3 is 14 residues. The CDR3 spells CASSIAGVGYGYTF. In DNA, the CDR3 is TGTGCCAGTAGTATAGCAGGGGTTGGCTATGGCTACACCTTC.

V and J are TRBV6-5 and TRBJ1-1, with D maybe TRBD1 (5 bases). Trimming left V 7 bases short and J 1 base short, with 13 bases between. This CDR3 has 14 amino acids. Germline CDR1 is MNHEY and CDR2 is SVGAGI. This CDR3 reads CASTVDGTNTEAFF. As DNA, the CDR3 is TGTGCCAGCACCGTAGACGGGACGAACACTGAAGCTTTCTTT.

This clone was seen a single time. Additional DNA sequences in this sample encode the identical CDR3. This chain joins TRBV11-2 and TRBJ2-5; D possibly matches TRBD1 or TRBD2 (5 bases each). Germline V gene sequence: CDR1 SGHAT, CDR2 FQNNGV. Between the trimmed V and J ends, which lost 3 bases and 1 base, there was a span of 6 bases. The CDR3 has 13 amino acids. The CDR3 spells CASSLGRQETQYF. DNA of the CDR3: TGTGCCAGCAGCTTGGGACGCCAAGAGACCCAGTACTTC.

This chain's CDR3 is CASSPGTISYEQYF. Written as DNA, the CDR3 is TGTGCCAGCAGTCCCGGGACAATCTCCTACGAGCAGTACTTC. The V and J genes are TRBV28 and TRBJ2-7; the D gene is possibly TRBD1 (6 bases). The germline V gene has CDR1 MDHEN and CDR2 SYDVKM. V was clipped by 5 bases and J by 0 bases, with 11 bases between them. The CDR3 sequence is 14 residues long.

The genes are TRBV21-1 and TRBJ2-7. TRBV21-1 is classified as a pseudogene. The CDR3 consists of 15 residues. CDR3 region: CASRRKLSEPYEQYF. CDR3 DNA: TGTGCCAGCAGGCGAAAATTGTCGGAACCTTACGAGCAGTACTTC.

The chain has TRBV6-6 and TRBJ2-1; 8 positions match TRBD2. Germline CDR1 MNHNY, CDR2 SVGAGI (reference sequence). J lost 0 bases, V lost 6 bases, and 4 bases had no gene match. There are 15 residues in the CDR3. CDR3 loop: CASSHRGGSYNEQFF. In DNA form, the CDR3 reads TGTGCCAGCAGCCACCGGGGGGGCTCCTACAATGAGCAGTTCTTC.

V usage is TRBV10-3 and J usage is TRBJ1-6; TRBD1 might be the D (5 bases). The V gene lost 2 bases and the J gene lost 10 bases, with 12 bases spanning the gap. The CDR3 is 14 residues long. Germline lookup yields CDR1 ENHRY and CDR2 SYGVKD. The CDR3 DNA is TGTGCCATCAGTGAGGGGGGAAAGTACTCACCCCTCCACTTT. It yields the protein CAISEGGKYSPLHF.

The chain uses TRBV27 and TRBJ2-1, with 9 bases identical to TRBD1. The CDR3 runs 17 residues. The ends lost 5 bases at V and 8 bases at J; junction bases unmatched: 16. CDR1 and CDR2 from the germline V gene are MNHEY and SMNVEV (reference sequence). CDR3 DNA: TGTGCCAGCAGTCCCCGAAAACGGGACAGGGCGTCGGATGAGCAGTTCTTC. This encodes CASSPRKRDRASDEQFF.

V and J are TRBV7-6 and TRBJ2-1, with a possible D match to TRBD2 (6 bases). Trimming cost V 3 bases and J 2 bases, with 17 bases left between them. Germline CDR1 is SGHVS and CDR2 is FNYEAQ. This CDR3 has 17 amino acids. The CDR3, as DNA: TGTGCCAGCAGCTTCTTCGGGAGACCCCTAGCCTACAATGAGCAGTTCTTC. Translated, it gives CASSFFGRPLAYNEQFF.